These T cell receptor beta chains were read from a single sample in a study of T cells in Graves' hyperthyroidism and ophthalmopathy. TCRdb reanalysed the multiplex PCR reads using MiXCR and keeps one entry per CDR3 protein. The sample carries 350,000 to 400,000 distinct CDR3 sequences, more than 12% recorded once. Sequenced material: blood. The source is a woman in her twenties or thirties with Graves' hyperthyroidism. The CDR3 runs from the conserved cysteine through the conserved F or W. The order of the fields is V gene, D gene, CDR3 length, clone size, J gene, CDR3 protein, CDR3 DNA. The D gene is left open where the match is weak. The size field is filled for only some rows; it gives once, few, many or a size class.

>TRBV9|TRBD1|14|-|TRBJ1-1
CASSAEQGYTEAFF
TGTGCCAGCAGCGCCGAACAGGGGTACACTGAAGCTTTCTTT
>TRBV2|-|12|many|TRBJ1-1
CASETANTEAFF
TGTGCCAGCGAGACAGCGAACACTGAAGCTTTCTTT
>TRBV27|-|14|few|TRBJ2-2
CASSSQTAYGELFF
TGTGCCAGCAGCTCCCAGACAGCGTACGGGGAGCTGTTTTTT
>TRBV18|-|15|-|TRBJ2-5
CASSPPGQIQETQYF
TGTGCCAGCTCACCACCGGGACAAATTCAAGAGACCCAGTACTTC
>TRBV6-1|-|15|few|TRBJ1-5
CASTDPAGGNQPQHF
TGTGCCAGCACCGATCCGGCAGGGGGCAATCAGCCCCAGCATTTT
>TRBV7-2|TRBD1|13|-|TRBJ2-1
CASSSRTGNEQFF
TGTGCCAGCAGCTCCCGGACAGGGAATGAGCAGTTCTTC
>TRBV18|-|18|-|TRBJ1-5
CASSPEHVSSYSNQPQHF
TGTGCCAGCTCACCGGAGCACGTATCCTCTTATAGCAATCAGCCCCAGCATTTT
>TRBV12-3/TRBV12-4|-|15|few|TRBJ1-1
CASSLGRVLITEAFF
TGTGCCAGCAGTTTAGGCAGGGTTTTAATTACTGAAGCTTTCTTT
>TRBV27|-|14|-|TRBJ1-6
CASSFRGWNSPLHF
TGTGCCAGCAGTTTCAGGGGTTGGAATTCACCCCTCCACTTT
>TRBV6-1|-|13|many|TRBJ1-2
CASSSPDSDGYTF
TGTGCCAGCAGTTCCCCCGACTCGGATGGCTACACCTTC
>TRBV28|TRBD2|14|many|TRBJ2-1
CASGVREGGHEQFF
TGTGCCAGCGGTGTGCGGGAGGGTGGTCATGAGCAGTTCTTC
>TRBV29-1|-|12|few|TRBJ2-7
CSVEDYVDEQYF
TGCAGCGTTGAAGATTATGTGGACGAGCAGTACTTC
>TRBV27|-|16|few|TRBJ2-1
CASRIGPASSYNEQFF
TGTGCCAGCAGGATCGGTCCGGCGAGCTCCTACAATGAGCAGTTCTTC